This paragraph reports one T cell receptor (beta chain). The sample comes from a study of blood T cell repertoires in COVID-19. Looking at the study overall: From the United States, Italy and Spain came samples of acute and convalescent COVID-19. Sample material is recorded as cDNA or gDNA derived from T cells, B-cell-depleted T cells, or PBMCs.

Original processing notes: For nucleated cells, counts were estimated from reference gene primer amplification. Profiling relied on immunoSEQ multiplex PCR, and the TCRdb table lists in-frame clones only, not all of them. That table furnishes V, J and clone size, whereas the DNA furnished D and trimming. The sample has 200,000 to 250,000 clones; 80% to 90% are singletons. V lost 4 bases, J lost 0 bases, and 1 base stayed unmatched. The CDR3 has 15 residues. The germline gives CDR1 SGHTA, CDR2 FQGNSA. The chain has TRBV7-2 and TRBJ1-4; 8 nucleotides agree with TRBD1. The sequence was obtained from a woman older than 75 with active or convalescent COVID-19. The specimen sequenced was peripheral blood. The CDR3 DNA follows: TGTGCCAGCAGCTCACAGGGGGCAACTAATGAAAAACTGTTTTTT. Its translation is CASSSQGATNEKLFF.